Listed here are 20 T cell receptor beta chains from one sample, sequenced in a study of OX40 agonist ivuxolimab in advanced cancers. The method was immunoSEQ multiplex PCR; TCRdb's version includes in-frame clones alone and lacks a portion of them. The table includes more than 20,000 clones, approximately 84% detected once. Specimen: CD4+ or CD8+ T cells sorted from blood, collected in a trial of the OX40 agonist ivuxolimab. Receptor source: an adult with an advanced solid tumor such as melanoma, head and neck, liver or kidney cancer.

The J gene is TRBJ2-1, the V gene TRBV29-1, with D possibly matching TRBD1 (6 bases). V lost 4 bases and J lost 3, with 7 bases in between. The germline gives CDR1 SQVTM, CDR2 ANQGSEA. The CDR3 runs to 12 residues. CDR3 in DNA: TGCAGCGTTGGACAGGACTACAATGAGCAGTTCTTC. Protein: CSVGQDYNEQFF.

The chain recombines TRBV6-1 with TRBJ2-1, with D unclear. The germline V gene has CDR1 MNHNS and CDR2 SASEGT. V dropped 5 bases and J dropped 7 bases, with 12 bases sitting between them. This CDR3 has 13 amino acids. This chain's CDR3 is CASSPIGQNEQFF. Written as DNA, the CDR3 is TGTGCCAGCAGTCCGATAGGGCAAAATGAGCAGTTCTTC.

The CDR3 region has the DNA TGCAGCGTGAGGGACGTTGATAATGGCTATGGCTACACCTTC. It is translated as CSVRDVDNGYGYTF. The chain employs TRBV29-1 and TRBJ1-2; tentatively, D is TRBD1 (5 bases). The CDR3 loop spans 14 amino acids. V was shortened by 6 bases and J by 4 bases, with 18 bases between the two germline ends. Looked up from germline, CDR1 is SQVTM and CDR2 is ANQGSEA.

V and J are TRBV6-5 and TRBJ1-1; D call uncertain. Germline V gene data show CDR1 as MNHEY and CDR2 as SVGAGI. V was cut by 8 bases and J by 5 bases, with 12 bases left in between. The CDR3 sequence is 12 residues long. The CDR3 reads CASGRLSTEAFF. The CDR3 nucleotides are TGTGCCAGCGGACGACTTTCGACTGAAGCTTTCTTT.

The chain carries TRBV28 and TRBJ1-1; D is ambiguous. The CDR3 consists of 13 residues. CDR1 is MDHEN, CDR2 SYDVKM, per germline. V lost 4 bases and J 1 base, leaving 7 bases between the germline ends. The CDR3 region has the DNA TGTGCCAGCAGTTGGGCAGGGAACACTGAAGCTTTCTTT. Residues: CASSWAGNTEAFF.

The genes are TRBV19 and TRBJ2-1, with a possible D match to TRBD1 (5 bases). The CDR3 contains 14 residues. V was pared by 3 bases and J by 4 bases, with 10 bases between. Germline CDR1 reads LNHDA; CDR2 reads SQIVND (reference sequence). The CDR3 bases are TGTGCCAGTAGTATCCTCGACAGTTACAATGAGCAGTTCTTC. The encoded protein is CASSILDSYNEQFF.

This rearrangement joins TRBV5-6 to TRBJ2-1; D perhaps matches TRBD1 (5 bases). This CDR3 is built from 14 residues. Germline V lookup: CDR1 SGHDT, CDR2 YYEEEE. With 4 bases removed from V and 3 bases from J, the gap between germline ends came to 11 bases. The CDR3 reads CASSGTDNYNEQFF. The DNA of the CDR3 is TGTGCCAGCAGCGGAACGGACAACTACAATGAGCAGTTCTTC. Complete variable domain (other parts from reference TRBV5-6 and TRBJ2-1): DAGVTQSPTHLIKTRGQQVTLRCSPKSGHDTVSWYQQALGQGPQFIFQYYEEEERQRGNFPDRFSGHQFPNYSSELNVNALLLGDSALYLCASSGTDNYNEQFFGPGTRLTVL.

The chain is built from TRBV9 and TRBJ1-5; D possibly corresponds to TRBD1 (6 bases). The CDR3 is 15 residues long. The V and J ends lost 0 bases and 3 bases respectively, with 10 bases between them. Per germline, CDR1 SGDLS and CDR2 YYNGEE. CDR3 coding DNA: TGTGCCAGCAGCGTAGAAGGACAGCCCAATCAGCCCCAGCATTTT. This encodes CASSVEGQPNQPQHF.

The rearrangement links TRBV28 to TRBJ1-5; no definite D call. This CDR3 contains 15 residues. The germline V and J ends were trimmed by 6 bases and 5 bases, with 17 bases remaining between them. Per germline, CDR1 MDHEN and CDR2 SYDVKM. The CDR3 region is CASSPLGLGDQPQHF. The CDR3, as DNA: TGTGCCAGCAGCCCATTAGGGTTAGGCGATCAGCCCCAGCATTTT.

The chain recombines TRBV4-1 with TRBJ2-7; 9 bases agree with TRBD1. Germline V gene lookup returns CDR1 MGHRA and CDR2 YSYEKL. V lost 2 bases, J lost 4 bases, and 3 bases stayed unmatched. The CDR3 consists of 14 residues. In DNA, the CDR3 is TGCGCCAGCAGCCAACGACAGGGGGTGTACGAGCAGTACTTC. Translated: CASSQRQGVYEQYF.

The chain carries TRBV28 and TRBJ2-7, with a tentative D call TRBD2 (6 bases). CDR1 and CDR2 (germline): MDHEN, SYDVKM. Trimming took off 6 bases at V and 4 bases at J, with 22 bases between the two ends. This CDR3 spans 16 amino acids. Written as DNA, the CDR3 is TGTGCCAGCAGCCCCTATCTGCGGGACTTCCTTTACGAGCAGTACTTC. Translated, it gives CASSPYLRDFLYEQYF.

The chain combines TRBV6-5 with TRBJ2-1, with TRBD1 matching 8 bases. Germline assignment: CDR1 MNHEY and CDR2 SVGAGI. The CDR3 totals 14 residues. The ends lost 5 bases at V and 4 bases at J; junction bases unmatched: 4. The CDR3, as DNA: TGTGCCAGCAGTCTGCGGACAGGGTACAATGAGCAGTTCTTC. It yields the protein CASSLRTGYNEQFF.

CDR3 region: CASSVPRRDPYEQYF. In nucleotides, the CDR3 is TGTGCCAGCAGCGTACCCCGGAGGGATCCCTACGAGCAGTACTTC. The V call is TRBV9, the J call TRBJ2-7, with D possibly TRBD2 on 6 matching bases. CDR1 is SGDLS, CDR2 YYNGEE, per germline. V was cut by 1 base and J by 2 bases, with 13 bases left in between. CDR3 size: 15 residues.

The CDR3 loop reads CASSQIGQGAEAFF. DNA of the CDR3: TGTGCCAGCAGCCAAATAGGACAGGGCGCGGAAGCTTTCTTT. This rearrangement joins TRBV4-2 to TRBJ1-1, with TRBD1 matching over 8 bases. This CDR3 region has 14 residues. The J segment lost 8 bases and the V segment lost 2 bases, leaving 7 bases of the junction unmatched. CDR1 and CDR2 from the germline V gene are LGHNA and YNFKEQ.

J is TRBJ2-5 and V is TRBV5-1; no clear D. The J call is uncertain, as TRBJ2-7 better fits the DNA end. This CDR3 is 13 amino acids long. From germline, CDR1 is SGHRS and CDR2 YFSETQ. The CDR3 nucleotides read TGCGCCAGCAGCTTCGGGCAGAAGTACGAGCAGTACTTC. Protein sequence: CASSFGQKYEQYF.

The rearrangement joins TRBV28 to TRBJ2-7; 11 positions match TRBD2. The V segment lost 6 bases and the J segment 2 bases; nucleotides outside the gene matches: 9. The V gene's germline CDR1 is MDHEN and CDR2 SYDVKM. The CDR3 is made up of 16 amino acids. CDR3 bases: TGTGCCAGCAGAGACCAGGGGACTAGCGGAGCCTACGAGCAGTACTTC. This translates into CASRDQGTSGAYEQYF.

The V and J genes are TRBV7-3 and TRBJ2-1; 7 bases are a match to TRBD1. Losses at the gene ends were 5 bases for V and 7 bases for J; bases not matched to a gene: 14. The CDR3 extends over 16 amino acids. CDR1 and CDR2 from the germline V gene are SGHTA and FQGTGA. The CDR3 sequence: CASSPRQGLAYNEQFF. DNA of the CDR3: TGTGCCAGCAGCCCTAGACAGGGTTTAGCTTATAATGAGCAGTTCTTC.

Written as DNA, the CDR3 is TGTGCCAGCAGTGACGCGGGAGCAGGGTGGGCAGATACGCAGTATTTT. It specifies CASSDAGAGWADTQYF. The chain is built from TRBV2 and TRBJ2-3; TRBD2 aligns across 7 bases. This CDR3 is 16 amino acids long. Unmatched junction bases numbered 10, after V lost 3 bases and J lost 4 bases. CDR1 is SNHLY and CDR2 is FYNNEI in the germline V gene.

Many counts were recorded for this clone. V and J are TRBV10-3 and TRBJ2-5; the D is unclear. With 1 base removed from V and 3 bases from J, the gap between germline ends came to 15 bases. In germline, CDR1 is ENHRY, CDR2 SYGVKD. This CDR3 region has 16 residues. CDR3 coding DNA: TGTGCCATCAGTGAGTACAACACACCGGTTAAAGAGACCCAGTACTTC. Amino acids: CAISEYNTPVKETQYF.

This chain connects TRBV7-9 to TRBJ2-7; unclear D gene. The length of the CDR3 is 11 residues. CDR1 and CDR2 (germline): SEHNR, FQNEAQ (reference sequence). With 5 bases removed from V and 2 bases from J, the gap between germline ends came to 4 bases. The CDR3 DNA follows: TGTGCCAGCAGCGGGACCTACGAGCAGTACTTC. This codes for CASSGTYEQYF.